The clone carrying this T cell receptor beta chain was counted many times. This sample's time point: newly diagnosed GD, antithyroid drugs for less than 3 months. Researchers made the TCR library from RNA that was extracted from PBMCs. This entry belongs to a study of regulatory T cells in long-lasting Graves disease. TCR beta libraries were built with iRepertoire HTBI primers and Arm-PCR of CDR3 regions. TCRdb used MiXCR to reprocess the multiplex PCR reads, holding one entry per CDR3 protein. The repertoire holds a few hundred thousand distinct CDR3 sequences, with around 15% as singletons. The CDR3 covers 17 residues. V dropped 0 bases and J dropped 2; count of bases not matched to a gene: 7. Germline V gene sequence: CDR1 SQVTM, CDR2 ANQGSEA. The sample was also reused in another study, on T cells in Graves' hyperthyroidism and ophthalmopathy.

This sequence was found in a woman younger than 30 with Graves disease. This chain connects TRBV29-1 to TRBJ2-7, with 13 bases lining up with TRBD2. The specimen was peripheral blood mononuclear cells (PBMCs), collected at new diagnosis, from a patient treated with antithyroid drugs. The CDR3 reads CSVEELAGGPSAYEQYF. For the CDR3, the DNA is TGCAGCGTTGAAGAACTAGCGGGAGGGCCAAGTGCCTACGAGCAGTACTTC.